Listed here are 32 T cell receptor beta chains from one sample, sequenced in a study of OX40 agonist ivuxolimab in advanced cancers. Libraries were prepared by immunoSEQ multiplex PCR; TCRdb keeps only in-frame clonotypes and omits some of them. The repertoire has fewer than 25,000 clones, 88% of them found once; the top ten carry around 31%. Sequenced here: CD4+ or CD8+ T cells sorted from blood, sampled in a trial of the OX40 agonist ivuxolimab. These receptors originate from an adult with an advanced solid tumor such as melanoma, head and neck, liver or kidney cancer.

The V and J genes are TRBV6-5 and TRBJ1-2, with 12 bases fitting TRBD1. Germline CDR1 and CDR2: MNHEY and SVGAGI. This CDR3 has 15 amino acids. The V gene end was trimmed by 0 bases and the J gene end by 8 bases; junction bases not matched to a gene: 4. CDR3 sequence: CASSYSGTGGQGYTF. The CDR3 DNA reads TGTGCCAGCAGTTACTCGGGGACAGGGGGCCAGGGCTACACCTTC.

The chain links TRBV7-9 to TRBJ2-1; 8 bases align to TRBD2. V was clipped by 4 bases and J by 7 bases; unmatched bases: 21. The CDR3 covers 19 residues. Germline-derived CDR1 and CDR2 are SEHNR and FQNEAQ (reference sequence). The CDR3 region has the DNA TGTGCCAGCAGCTCAAGCGGGCCTAGCCCCTCGGGAGGGCCGAATGAGCAGTTCTTC. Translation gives CASSSSGPSPSGGPNEQFF. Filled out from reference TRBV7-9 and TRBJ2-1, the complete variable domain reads DTGVSQNPRHKITKRGQNVTFRCDPISEHNRLYWYRQTLGQGPEFLTYFQNEAQLEKSRLLSDRFSAERPKGSFSTLEIQRTEQGDSAMYLCASSSSGPSPSGGPNEQFFGPGTRLTVL.

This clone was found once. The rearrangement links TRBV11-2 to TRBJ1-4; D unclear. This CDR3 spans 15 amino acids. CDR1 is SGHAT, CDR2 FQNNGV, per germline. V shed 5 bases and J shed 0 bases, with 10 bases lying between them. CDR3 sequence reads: CASSPTTATNEKLFF. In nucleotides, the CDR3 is TGTGCCAGCAGCCCCACGACTGCAACTAATGAAAAACTGTTTTTT.

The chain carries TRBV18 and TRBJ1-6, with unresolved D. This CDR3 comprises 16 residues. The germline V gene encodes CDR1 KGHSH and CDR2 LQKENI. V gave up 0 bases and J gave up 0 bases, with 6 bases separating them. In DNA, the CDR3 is TGTGCCAGCTCACCACCGGCAGGCTCCTATAATTCACCCCTCCACTTT. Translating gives CASSPPAGSYNSPLHF.

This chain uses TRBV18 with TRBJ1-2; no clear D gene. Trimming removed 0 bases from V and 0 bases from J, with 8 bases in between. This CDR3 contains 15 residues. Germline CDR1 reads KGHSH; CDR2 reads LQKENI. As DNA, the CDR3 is TGTGCCAGCTCACCACCTGACGGCCCTAACTATGGCTACACCTTC. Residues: CASSPPDGPNYGYTF.

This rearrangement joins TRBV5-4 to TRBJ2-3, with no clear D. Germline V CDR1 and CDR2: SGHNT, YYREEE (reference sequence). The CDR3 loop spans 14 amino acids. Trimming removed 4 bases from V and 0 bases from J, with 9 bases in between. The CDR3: CASSAVSSTDTQYF. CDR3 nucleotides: TGTGCCAGCAGCGCCGTCTCTAGCACAGATACGCAGTATTTT.

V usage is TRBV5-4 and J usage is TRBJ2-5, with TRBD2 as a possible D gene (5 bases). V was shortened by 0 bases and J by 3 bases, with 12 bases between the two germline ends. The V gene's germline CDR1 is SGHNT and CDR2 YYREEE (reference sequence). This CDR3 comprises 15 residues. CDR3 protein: CASSLAGVAKETQYF. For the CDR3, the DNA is TGTGCCAGCAGCTTGGCCGGGGTAGCGAAAGAGACCCAGTACTTC. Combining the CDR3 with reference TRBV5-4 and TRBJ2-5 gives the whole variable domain ETGVTQSPTHLIKTRGQQVTLRCSSQSGHNTVSWYQQALGQGPQFIFQYYREEENGRGNFPPRFSGLQFPNYSSELNVNALELDDSALYLCASSLAGVAKETQYFGPGTRLLVL.

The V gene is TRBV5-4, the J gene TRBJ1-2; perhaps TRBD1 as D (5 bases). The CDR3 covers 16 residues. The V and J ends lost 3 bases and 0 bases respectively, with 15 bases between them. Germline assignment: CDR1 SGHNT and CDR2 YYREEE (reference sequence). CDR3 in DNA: TGTGCCAGCAGCTCTTTCGGGACGGGGTCTAACTATGGCTACACCTTC. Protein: CASSSFGTGSNYGYTF.

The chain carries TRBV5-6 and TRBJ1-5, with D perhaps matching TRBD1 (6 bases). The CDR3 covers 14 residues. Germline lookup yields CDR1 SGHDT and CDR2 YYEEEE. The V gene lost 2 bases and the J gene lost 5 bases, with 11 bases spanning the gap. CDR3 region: CASSFGYRDQPQHF. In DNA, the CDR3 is TGTGCCAGCAGCTTTGGGTACAGGGATCAGCCCCAGCATTTT.

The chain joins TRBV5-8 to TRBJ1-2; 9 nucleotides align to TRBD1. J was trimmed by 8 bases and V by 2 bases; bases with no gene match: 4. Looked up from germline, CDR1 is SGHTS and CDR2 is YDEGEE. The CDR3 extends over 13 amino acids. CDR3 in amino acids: CASSLQGARGYTF. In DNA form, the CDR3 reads TGTGCCAGCAGCTTACAGGGGGCGCGGGGCTACACCTTC.

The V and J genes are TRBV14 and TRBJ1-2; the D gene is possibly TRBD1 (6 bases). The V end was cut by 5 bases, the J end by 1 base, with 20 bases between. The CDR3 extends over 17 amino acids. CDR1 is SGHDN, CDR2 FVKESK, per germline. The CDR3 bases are TGTGCCAGCAGCAAGGACAGCCGTTCCCACTATAACTATGGCTACACCTTC. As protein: CASSKDSRSHYNYGYTF.

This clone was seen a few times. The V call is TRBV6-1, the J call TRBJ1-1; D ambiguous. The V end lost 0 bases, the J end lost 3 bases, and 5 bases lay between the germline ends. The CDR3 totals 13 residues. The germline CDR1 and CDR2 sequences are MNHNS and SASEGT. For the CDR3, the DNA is TGTGCCAGCAGTGAAGCTTTCGACACTGAAGCTTTCTTT. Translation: CASSEAFDTEAFF.

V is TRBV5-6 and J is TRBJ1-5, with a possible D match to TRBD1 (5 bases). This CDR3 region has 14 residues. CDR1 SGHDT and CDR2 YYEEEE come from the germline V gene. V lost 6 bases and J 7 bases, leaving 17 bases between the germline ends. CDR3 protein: CASNLWGVGQPQHF. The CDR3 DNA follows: TGTGCCAGCAACTTATGGGGGGTCGGGCAGCCCCAGCATTTT. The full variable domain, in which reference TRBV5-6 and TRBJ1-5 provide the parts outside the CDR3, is DAGVTQSPTHLIKTRGQQVTLRCSPKSGHDTVSWYQQALGQGPQFIFQYYEEEERQRGNFPDRFSGHQFPNYSSELNVNALLLGDSALYLCASNLWGVGQPQHFGDGTRLSIL.

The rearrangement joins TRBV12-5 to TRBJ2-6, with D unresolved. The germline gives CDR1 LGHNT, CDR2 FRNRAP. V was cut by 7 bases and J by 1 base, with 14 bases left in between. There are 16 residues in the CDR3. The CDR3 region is CASVNAGTSGANVLTF. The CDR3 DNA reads TGTGCTAGTGTTAATGCAGGAACTTCTGGGGCCAACGTCCTGACTTTC.

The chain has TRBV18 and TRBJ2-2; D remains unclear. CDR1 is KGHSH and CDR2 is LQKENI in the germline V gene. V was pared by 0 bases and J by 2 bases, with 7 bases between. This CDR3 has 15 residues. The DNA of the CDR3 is TGTGCCAGCTCACCACCGTGGAGTAACACCGGGGAGCTGTTTTTT. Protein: CASSPPWSNTGELFF.

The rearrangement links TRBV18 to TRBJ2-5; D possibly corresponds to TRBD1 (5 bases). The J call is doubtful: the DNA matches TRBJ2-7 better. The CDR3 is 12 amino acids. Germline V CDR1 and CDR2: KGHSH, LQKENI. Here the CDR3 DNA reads TGTGCCAGCCAGGGATCGTTGGGCGAGCAGTACTTC. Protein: CASQGSLGEQYF.

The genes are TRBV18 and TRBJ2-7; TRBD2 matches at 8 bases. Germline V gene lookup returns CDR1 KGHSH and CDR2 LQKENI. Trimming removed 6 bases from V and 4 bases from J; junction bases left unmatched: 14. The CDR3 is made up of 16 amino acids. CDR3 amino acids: CASSQTGGPRGYEQYF. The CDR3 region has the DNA TGTGCCAGCTCCCAGACGGGAGGGCCAAGGGGTTACGAGCAGTACTTC.

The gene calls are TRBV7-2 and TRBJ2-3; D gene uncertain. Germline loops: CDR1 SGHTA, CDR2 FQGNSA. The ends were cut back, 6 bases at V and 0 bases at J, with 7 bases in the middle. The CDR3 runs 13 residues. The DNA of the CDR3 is TGTGCCAGCAGACAAGGGAGCACAGATACGCAGTATTTT. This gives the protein CASRQGSTDTQYF.

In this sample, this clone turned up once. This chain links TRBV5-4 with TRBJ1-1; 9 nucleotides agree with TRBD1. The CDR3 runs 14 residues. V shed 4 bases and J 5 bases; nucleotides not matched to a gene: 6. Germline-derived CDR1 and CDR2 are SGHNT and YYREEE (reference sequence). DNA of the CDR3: TGTGCCAGCAGCCTCGGGACAGGGTCTACTGAAGCTTTCTTT. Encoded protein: CASSLGTGSTEAFF.

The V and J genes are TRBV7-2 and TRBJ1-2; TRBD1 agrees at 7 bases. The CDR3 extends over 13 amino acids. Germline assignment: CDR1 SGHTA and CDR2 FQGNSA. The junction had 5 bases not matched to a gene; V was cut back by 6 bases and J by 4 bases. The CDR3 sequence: CASRQTGSYGYTF. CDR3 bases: TGTGCCAGCAGACAGACAGGGAGCTATGGCTACACCTTC.

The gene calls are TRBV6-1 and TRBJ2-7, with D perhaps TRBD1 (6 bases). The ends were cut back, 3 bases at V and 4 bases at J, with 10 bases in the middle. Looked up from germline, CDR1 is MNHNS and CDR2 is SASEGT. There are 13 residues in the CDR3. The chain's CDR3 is CASSDQGSYEQYF. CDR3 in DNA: TGTGCCAGCAGTGACCAGGGGAGTTACGAGCAGTACTTC.

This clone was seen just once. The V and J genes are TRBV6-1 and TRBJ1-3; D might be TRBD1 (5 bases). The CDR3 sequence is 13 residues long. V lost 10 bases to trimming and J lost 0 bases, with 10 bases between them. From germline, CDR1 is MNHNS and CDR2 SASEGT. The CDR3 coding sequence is TGTGCCACCCAGGGAAGCTCTGGAAACACCATATATTTT. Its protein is CATQGSSGNTIYF.

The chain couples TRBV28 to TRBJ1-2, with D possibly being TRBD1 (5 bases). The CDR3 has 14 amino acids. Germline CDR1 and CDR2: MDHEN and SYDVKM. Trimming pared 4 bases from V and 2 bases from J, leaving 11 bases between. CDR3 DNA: TGTGCCAGCAGTTCCACAGGCGGAAACTATGGCTACACCTTC. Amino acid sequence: CASSSTGGNYGYTF.

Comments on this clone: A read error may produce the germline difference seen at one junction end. The CDR3 spells CASREGLNTEAFF. The CDR3 DNA sequence: TGTGCCAGCAGGGAAGGGCTGAACACTGAAGCTTTCTTT. V gene TRBV6-1 combines with J gene TRBJ1-1, with D uncertain. This CDR3 contains 13 residues. Germline-derived CDR1 and CDR2 are MNHNS and SASEGT.

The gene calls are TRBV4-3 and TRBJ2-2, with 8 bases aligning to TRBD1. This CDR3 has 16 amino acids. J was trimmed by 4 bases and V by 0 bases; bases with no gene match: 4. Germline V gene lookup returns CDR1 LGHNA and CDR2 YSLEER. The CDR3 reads CASSQEGTGFTGELFF. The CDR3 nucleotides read TGCGCCAGCAGCCAAGAGGGGACAGGTTTCACCGGGGAGCTGTTTTTT.

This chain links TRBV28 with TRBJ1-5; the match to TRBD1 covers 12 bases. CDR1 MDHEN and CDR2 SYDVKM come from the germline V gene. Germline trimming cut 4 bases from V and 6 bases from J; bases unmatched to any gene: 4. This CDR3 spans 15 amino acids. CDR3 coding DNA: TGTGCCAGCAGTTACGGGACAGGGGGCGTTCAGCCCCAGCATTTT. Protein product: CASSYGTGGVQPQHF.

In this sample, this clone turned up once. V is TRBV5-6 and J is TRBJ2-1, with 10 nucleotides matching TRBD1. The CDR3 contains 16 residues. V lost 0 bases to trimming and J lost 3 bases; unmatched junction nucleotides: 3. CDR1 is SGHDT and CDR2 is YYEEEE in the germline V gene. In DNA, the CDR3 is TGTGCCAGCAGCTTGGGAGGGACAGGGGTCTACAATGAGCAGTTCTTC. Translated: CASSLGGTGVYNEQFF.

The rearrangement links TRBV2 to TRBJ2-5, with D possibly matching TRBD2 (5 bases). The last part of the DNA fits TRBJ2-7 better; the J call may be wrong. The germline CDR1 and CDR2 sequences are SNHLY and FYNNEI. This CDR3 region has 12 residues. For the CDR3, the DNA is TGTGCCGGAGGATGGGGTTCCTACGAGCAGTACTTC. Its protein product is CAGGWGSYEQYF.

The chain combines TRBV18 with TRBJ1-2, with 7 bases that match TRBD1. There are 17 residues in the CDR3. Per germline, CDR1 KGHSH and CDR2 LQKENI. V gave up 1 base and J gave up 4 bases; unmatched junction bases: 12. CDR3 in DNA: TGTGCCAGCTCACCACAGTACTCAGGGGGGCGAGGCTATGGCTACACCTTC. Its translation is CASSPQYSGGRGYGYTF.

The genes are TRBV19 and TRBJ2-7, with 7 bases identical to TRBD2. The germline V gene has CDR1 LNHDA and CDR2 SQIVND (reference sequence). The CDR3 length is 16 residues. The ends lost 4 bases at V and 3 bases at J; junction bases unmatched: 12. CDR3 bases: TGTGCCAGTAGTAACCCTGGCGGGAGCGGTAACTACGAGCAGTACTTC. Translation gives CASSNPGGSGNYEQYF.

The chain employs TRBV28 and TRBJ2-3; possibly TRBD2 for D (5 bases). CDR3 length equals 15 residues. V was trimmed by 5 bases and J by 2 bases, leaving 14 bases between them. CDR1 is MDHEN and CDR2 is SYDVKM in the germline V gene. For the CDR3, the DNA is TGTGCCAGCAGTCCCTACGGGGAATTCACAGATACGCAGTATTTT. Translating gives CASSPYGEFTDTQYF. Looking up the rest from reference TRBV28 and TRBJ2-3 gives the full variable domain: DVKVTQSSRYLVKRTGEKVFLECVQDMDHENMFWYRQDPGLGLRLIYFSYDVKMKEKGDIPEGYSVSREKKERFSLILESASTNQTSMYLCASSPYGEFTDTQYFGPGTRLTVL.

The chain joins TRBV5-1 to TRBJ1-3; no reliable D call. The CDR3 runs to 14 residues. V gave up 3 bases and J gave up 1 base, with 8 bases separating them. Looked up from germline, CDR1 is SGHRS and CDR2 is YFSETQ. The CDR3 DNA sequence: TGCGCCAGCAGCTCGGGAACATCTGGAAACACCATATATTTT. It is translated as CASSSGTSGNTIYF.